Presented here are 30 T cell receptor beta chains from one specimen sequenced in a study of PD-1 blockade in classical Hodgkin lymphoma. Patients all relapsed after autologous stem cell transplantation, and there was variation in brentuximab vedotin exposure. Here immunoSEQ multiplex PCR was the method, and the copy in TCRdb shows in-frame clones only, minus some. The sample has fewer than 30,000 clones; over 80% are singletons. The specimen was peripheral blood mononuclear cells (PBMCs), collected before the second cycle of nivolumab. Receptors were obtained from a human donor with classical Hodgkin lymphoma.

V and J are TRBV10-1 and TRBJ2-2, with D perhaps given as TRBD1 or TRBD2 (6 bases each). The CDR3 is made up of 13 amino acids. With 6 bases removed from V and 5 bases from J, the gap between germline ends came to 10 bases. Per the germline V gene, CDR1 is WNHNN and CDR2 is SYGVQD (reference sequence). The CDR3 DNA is TGCGCCAGCAGGGAGGGGGGAACCGGGGAGCTGTTTTTT. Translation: CASREGGTGELFF.

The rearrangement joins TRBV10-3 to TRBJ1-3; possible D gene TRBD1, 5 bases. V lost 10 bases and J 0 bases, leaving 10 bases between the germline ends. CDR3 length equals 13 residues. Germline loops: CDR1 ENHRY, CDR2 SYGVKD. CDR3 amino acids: CATTGVSGNTIYF. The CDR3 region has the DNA TGTGCCACCACAGGAGTCTCTGGAAACACCATATATTTT.

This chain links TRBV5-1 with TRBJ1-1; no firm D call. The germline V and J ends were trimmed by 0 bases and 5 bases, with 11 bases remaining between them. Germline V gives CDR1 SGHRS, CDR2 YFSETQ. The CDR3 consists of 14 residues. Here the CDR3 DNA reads TGCGCCAGCAGCTTGGGGGTGGGAGGGACTGAAGCTTTCTTT. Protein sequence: CASSLGVGGTEAFF.

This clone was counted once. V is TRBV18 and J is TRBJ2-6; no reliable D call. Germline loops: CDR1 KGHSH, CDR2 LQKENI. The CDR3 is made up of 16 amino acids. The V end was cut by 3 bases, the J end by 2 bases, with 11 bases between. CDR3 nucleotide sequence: TGTGCCAGCTCACCCACTGATGGCGCTGGGGCCAACGTCCTGACTTTC. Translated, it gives CASSPTDGAGANVLTF.

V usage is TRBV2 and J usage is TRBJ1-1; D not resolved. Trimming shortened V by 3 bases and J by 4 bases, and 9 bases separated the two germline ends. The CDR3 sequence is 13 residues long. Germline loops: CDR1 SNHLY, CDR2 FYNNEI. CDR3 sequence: CASSETTSTEAFF. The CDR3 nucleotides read TGTGCCAGCAGTGAGACTACTAGCACTGAAGCTTTCTTT. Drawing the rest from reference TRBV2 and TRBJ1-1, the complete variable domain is EPEVTQTPSHQVTQMGQEVILRCVPISNHLYFYWYRQILGQKVEFLVSFYNNEISEKSEIFDDQFSVERPDGSNFTLKIRSTKLEDSAMYFCASSETTSTEAFFGQGTRLTVV.

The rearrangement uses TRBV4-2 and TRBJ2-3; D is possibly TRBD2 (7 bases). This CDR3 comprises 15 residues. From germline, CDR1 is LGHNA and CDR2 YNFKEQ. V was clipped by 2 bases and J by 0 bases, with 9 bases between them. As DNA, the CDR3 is TGTGCCAGCAGCCAAAGGGGGGGGAGCACAGATACGCAGTATTTT. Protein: CASSQRGGSTDTQYF.

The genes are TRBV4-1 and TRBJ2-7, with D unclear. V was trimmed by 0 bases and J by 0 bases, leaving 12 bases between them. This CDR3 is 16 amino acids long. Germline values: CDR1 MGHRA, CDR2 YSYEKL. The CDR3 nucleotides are TGCGCCAGCAGCCAAGATTCGGAGAGGTACTCCTACGAGCAGTACTTC. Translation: CASSQDSERYSYEQYF.

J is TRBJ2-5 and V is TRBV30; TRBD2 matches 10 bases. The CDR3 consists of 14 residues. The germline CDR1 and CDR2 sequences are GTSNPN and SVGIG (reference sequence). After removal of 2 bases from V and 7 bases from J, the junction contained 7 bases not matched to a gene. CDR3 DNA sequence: TGTGCCTGGAGTCAGGGGACTAGCGTTGGGACCCAGTACTTC. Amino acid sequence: CAWSQGTSVGTQYF.

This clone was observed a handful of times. The CDR3 DNA reads TGTGCCAGCAGCGCGGCGGGAGAATACTACAATGAGCAGTTCTTC. Translating it yields CASSAAGEYYNEQFF. The chain has TRBV9 and TRBJ2-1; TRBD2 matches at 7 bases. The CDR3 has 15 amino acids. The V segment lost 3 bases and the J segment 3 bases; nucleotides outside the gene matches: 6. The germline gives CDR1 SGDLS, CDR2 YYNGEE.

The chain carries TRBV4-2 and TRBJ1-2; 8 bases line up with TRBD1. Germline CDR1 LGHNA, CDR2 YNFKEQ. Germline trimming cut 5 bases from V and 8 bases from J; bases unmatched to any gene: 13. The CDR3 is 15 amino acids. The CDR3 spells CASSEDRVKPRGYTF. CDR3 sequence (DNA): TGTGCCAGCAGCGAGGACAGGGTTAAACCAAGGGGCTACACCTTC.

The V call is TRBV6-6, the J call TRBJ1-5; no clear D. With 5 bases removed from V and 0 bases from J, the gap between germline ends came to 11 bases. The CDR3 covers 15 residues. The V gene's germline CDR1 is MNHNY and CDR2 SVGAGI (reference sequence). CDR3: CASSRTDNSNQPQHF. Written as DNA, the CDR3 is TGTGCCAGCAGTCGGACGGATAATAGCAATCAGCCCCAGCATTTT.

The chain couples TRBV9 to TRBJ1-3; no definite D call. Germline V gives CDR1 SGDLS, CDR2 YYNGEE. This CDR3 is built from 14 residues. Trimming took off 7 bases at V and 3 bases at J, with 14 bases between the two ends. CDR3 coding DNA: TGTGCCAGCCACGACCCCAGGATTGGAAACACCATATATTTT. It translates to CASHDPRIGNTIYF.

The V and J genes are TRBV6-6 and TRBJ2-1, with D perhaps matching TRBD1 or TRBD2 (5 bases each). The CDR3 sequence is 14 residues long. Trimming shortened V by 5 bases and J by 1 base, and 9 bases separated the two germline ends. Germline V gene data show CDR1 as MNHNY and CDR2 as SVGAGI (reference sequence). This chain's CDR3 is CASSPGRSYNEQFF. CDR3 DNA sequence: TGTGCCAGCAGTCCAGGGAGATCCTACAATGAGCAGTTCTTC.

The CDR3 spells CASSPAGTTNYGYTF. The CDR3 DNA sequence: TGTGCCAGCAGCCCTGCCGGGACAACTAACTATGGCTACACCTTC. This chain connects TRBV11-2 to TRBJ1-2; D possibly corresponds to TRBD1 (6 bases). This CDR3 is built from 15 residues. Trimming pared 5 bases from V and 0 bases from J, leaving 13 bases between. CDR1 SGHAT and CDR2 FQNNGV come from the germline V gene.

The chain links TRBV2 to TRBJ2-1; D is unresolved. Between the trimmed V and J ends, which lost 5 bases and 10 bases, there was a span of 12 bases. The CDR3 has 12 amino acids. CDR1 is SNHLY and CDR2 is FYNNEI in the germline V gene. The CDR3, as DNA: TGTGCCAGCAGTACAGATATGGGGGAGCAGTTCTTC. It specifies CASSTDMGEQFF.

CDR3 nucleotide sequence: TGTGCCAGCAGCGACCGACTAGCTAGGGATGAGCAGTTCTTC. Translation: CASSDRLARDEQFF. J is TRBJ2-1 and V is TRBV9, with TRBD2 matching over 7 bases. The trim removed 3 bases at V and 8 bases at J, leaving 8 bases unmatched. The CDR3 spans 14 residues. From germline, CDR1 is SGDLS and CDR2 YYNGEE.

CDR3: CASAPAAANYGYTF. CDR3 in DNA: TGTGCCAGTGCCCCGGCAGCAGCTAACTATGGCTACACCTTC. The rearrangement joins TRBV19 to TRBJ1-2; D ambiguous. Germline V gene lookup returns CDR1 LNHDA and CDR2 SQIVND (reference sequence). The CDR3 has 14 amino acids. The germline V and J ends were trimmed by 8 bases and 0 bases, with 13 bases remaining between them.

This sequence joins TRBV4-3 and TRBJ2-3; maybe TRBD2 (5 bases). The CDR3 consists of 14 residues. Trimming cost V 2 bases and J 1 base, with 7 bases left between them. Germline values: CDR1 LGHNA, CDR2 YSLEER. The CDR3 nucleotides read TGCGCCAGCAGCCAACGGACTGGCACAGATACGCAGTATTTT. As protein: CASSQRTGTDTQYF.

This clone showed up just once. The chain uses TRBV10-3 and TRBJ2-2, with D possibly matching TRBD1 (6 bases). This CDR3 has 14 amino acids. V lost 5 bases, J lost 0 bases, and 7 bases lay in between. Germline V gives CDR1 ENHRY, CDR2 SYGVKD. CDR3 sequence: CAISTGSNTGELFF. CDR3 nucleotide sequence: TGTGCCATCAGTACAGGGTCGAACACCGGGGAGCTGTTTTTT.

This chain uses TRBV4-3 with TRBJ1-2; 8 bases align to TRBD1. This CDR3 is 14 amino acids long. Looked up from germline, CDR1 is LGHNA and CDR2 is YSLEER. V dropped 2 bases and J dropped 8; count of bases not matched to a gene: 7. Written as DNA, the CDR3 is TGCGCCAGCAGCCAAAATGACAGGGGAAGAGGCTACACCTTC. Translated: CASSQNDRGRGYTF.

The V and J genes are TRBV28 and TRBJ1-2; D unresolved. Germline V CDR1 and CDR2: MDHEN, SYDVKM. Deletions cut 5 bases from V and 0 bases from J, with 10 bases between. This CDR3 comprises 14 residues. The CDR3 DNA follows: TGTGCCAGCAGTCTCTTACAAACTAACTATGGCTACACCTTC. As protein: CASSLLQTNYGYTF.

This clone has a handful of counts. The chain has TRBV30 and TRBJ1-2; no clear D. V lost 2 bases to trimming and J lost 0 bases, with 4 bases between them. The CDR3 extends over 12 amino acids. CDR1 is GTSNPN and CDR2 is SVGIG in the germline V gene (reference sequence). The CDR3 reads CAWSQTNYGYTF. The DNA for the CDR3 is TGTGCCTGGAGTCAAACTAACTATGGCTACACCTTC.

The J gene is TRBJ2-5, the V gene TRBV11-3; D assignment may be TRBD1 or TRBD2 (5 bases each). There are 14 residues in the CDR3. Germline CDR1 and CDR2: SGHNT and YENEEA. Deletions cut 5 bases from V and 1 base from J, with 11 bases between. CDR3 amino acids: CASSAPGRQETQYF. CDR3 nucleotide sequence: TGTGCCAGCAGCGCCCCGGGACGCCAAGAGACCCAGTACTTC.

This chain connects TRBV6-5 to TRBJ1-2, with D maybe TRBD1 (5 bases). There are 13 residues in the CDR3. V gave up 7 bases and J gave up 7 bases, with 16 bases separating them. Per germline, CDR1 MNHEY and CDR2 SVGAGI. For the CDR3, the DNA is TGTGCCAGCACGGTGGGCAGGGTGGGTGGCTACACCTTC. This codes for CASTVGRVGGYTF.

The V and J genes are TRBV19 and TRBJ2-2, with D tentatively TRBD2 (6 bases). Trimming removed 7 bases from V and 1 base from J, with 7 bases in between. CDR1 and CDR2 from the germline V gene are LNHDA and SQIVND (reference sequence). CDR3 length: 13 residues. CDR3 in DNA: TGTGCCAGTAAGGAGGGGAACACCGGGGAGCTGTTTTTT. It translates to CASKEGNTGELFF. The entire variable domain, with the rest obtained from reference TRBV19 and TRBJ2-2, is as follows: DGGITQSPKYLFRKEGQNVTLSCEQNLNHDAMYWYRQDPGQGLRLIYYSQIVNDFQKGDIAEGYSVSREKKESFPLTVTSAQKNPTAFYLCASKEGNTGELFFGEGSRLTVL.

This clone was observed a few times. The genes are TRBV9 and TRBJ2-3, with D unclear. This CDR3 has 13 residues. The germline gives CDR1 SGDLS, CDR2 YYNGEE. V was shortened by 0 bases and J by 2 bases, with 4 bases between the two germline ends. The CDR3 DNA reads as TGTGCCAGCAGCGTAGGTACCACAGATACGCAGTATTTT. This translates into CASSVGTTDTQYF.

The CDR3 is CASSFDSSYEQYV. The DNA for the CDR3 is TGTGCCAGCAGCTTCGACAGCTCCTACGAGCAGTACGTC. The chain uses TRBV5-6 and TRBJ2-7; TRBD1 might be the D (5 bases). There are 13 residues in the CDR3. The V gene's germline CDR1 is SGHDT and CDR2 YYEEEE. Trimming removed 2 bases at V and 0 bases at J, with 6 bases between.

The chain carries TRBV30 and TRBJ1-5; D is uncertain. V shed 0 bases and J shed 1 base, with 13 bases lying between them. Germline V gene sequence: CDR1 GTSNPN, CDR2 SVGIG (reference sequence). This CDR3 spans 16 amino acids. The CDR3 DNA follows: TGTGCCTGGAGTGTAGGATCTTCGGGGAGCAATCAGCCCCAGCATTTT. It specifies CAWSVGSSGSNQPQHF.

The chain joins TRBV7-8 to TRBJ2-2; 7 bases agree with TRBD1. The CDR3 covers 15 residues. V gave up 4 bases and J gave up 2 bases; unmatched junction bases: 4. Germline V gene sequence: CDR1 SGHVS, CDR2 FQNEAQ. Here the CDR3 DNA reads TGTGCCAGCAGCTCTACAGGGGTTAACACCGGGGAGCTGTTTTTT. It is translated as CASSSTGVNTGELFF.

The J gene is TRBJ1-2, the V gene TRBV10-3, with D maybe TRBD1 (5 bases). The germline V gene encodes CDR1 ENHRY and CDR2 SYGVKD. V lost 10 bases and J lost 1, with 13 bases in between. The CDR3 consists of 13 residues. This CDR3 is CATRAGDNYGYTF. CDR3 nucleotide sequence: TGTGCCACCCGGGCGGGGGATAACTATGGCTACACCTTC.